The T cell receptor beta chain described here comes from a study of cytomegalovirus exposure and HLA in healthy donors. The overall study: Drawn from HLA-typed donors, about 85 million unique TCRs were held in an early data release.

CDR1 SNHLY and CDR2 FYNNEI come from the germline V gene. CDR3 length equals 17 residues. Trimming at V came to 7 bases and at J to 1 base, leaving 9 bases not matched to a gene. With regard to this clone: What it recognizes is unknown.

Healthy bone marrow donors made up the donor group. Study results and caveats: Associated with cytomegalovirus, according to the listing, were around 160 TCR beta chains.

In the PCR, 60 Vbeta and 13 Jbeta primers were used. Repertoires were generated with immunoSEQ multiplex PCR, while TCRdb's copy carries only in-frame clones and drops some. The sample lists 100,000 or so clones; over 75% were seen once. This sequence was found in a man aged 40-50 years in good health and CMV-seropositive. The chain combines TRBV2 with TRBJ2-2; 10 positions agree with TRBD2. What was sequenced was PBMCs. CDR3 sequence reads: CASKSSGGNLNTGELFF. In nucleotides, the CDR3 is TGTGCCAGCAAATCTAGCGGGGGAAACTTGAACACCGGGGAGCTGTTTTTT. Using reference TRBV2 and TRBJ2-2 for the parts outside the CDR3, the full variable domain is EPEVTQTPSHQVTQMGQEVILRCVPISNHLYFYWYRQILGQKVEFLVSFYNNEISEKSEIFDDQFSVERPDGSNFTLKIRSTKLEDSAMYFCASKSSGGNLNTGELFFGEGSRLTVL.